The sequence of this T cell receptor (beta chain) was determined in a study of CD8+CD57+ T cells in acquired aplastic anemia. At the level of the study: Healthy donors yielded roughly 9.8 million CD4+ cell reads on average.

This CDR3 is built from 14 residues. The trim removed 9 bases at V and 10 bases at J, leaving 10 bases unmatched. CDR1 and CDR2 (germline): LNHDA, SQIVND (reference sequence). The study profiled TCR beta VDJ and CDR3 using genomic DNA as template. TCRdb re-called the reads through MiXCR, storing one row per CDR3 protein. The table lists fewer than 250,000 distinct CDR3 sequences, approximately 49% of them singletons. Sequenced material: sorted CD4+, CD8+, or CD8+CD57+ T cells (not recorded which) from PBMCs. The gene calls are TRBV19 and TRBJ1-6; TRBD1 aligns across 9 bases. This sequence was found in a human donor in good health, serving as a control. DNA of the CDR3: TGTGCCAGCGCGAGGGGACAGGGAGGATCACCCCTCCACTTT. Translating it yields CASARGQGGSPLHF.